This T cell receptor (beta chain) emerged from a study of graft-versus-host responses after intestinal transplantation. Study context: Transplant types were multivisceral, liver-intestinal, or isolated intestinal.

TCRdb's table, derived via immunoSEQ multiplex PCR, lists solely in-frame clones and lacks some. The top ten clones hold nearly 0.1% of a sample with about 82,000 clones, around 92% of them seen once. This clone turned up a few times. As yet, its antigen is unknown. CDR1 and CDR2 from the germline V gene are ENHRY and SYGVKD. The V gene lost 6 bases and the J gene lost 4 bases, with 9 bases spanning the gap. This CDR3 comprises 13 residues. This chain uses TRBV10-3 with TRBJ2-2; perhaps TRBD2 as D (5 bases). The receptor's source is a human donor who received an intestinal transplant. Sequenced material: unstimulated CD4+ T cells sorted from spleen or lymph node cells, taken before intestinal transplant. The DNA for the CDR3 is TGTGCCATCAGCTACACTAGCACCGGGGAGCTGTTTTTT. This gives the protein CAISYTSTGELFF.